This is a list of T cell receptor beta chains from one sample in a study of Ad26.COV2.S vaccination and SARS-CoV-2 variants. Here immunoSEQ multiplex PCR was the method, and the copy in TCRdb shows in-frame clones only, minus some. Of around 400,000 clones listed, around 91% are singletons. The sequencing used peripheral blood, collected in a trial of Ad26.COV2.S vaccine versus placebo. These receptor sequences come from a person between 18 and 59 years old who received the Ad26.COV2.S COVID-19 vaccine or a placebo. Both conserved end residues are part of each CDR3. The D gene is left open where the match is weak. Clone sizes are given selectively: once, few, many, or a class where the clone is expanded.

j_call | v_call | clone_size | d_call | cdr3_nt | cdr3_aa
TRBJ2-5 | TRBV27 | - | - | TGTGCCAGCAGTCCTCGGACTCTTGCCGGCGGAACCCAGTACTTC | CASSPRTLAGGTQYF
TRBJ1-3 | TRBV2 | - | - | TGTGCCAGCAGGGCGCGGGGGGGAGAAGACACCATATATTTT | CASRARGGEDTIYF
TRBJ2-1 | TRBV5-1 | - | TRBD2 | TGCGCCAGCAGCCTCAGCGGGAGTAAGGGCAATGAGCAGTTCTTC | CASSLSGSKGNEQFF
TRBJ2-3 | TRBV30 | - | TRBD2 | TGTGCCTGGAGAGGGACTAGCGTTGGCACAGATACGCAGTATTTT | CAWRGTSVGTDTQYF
TRBJ2-4 | TRBV12-5 | - | TRBD1 | TGTGCTAGTGGTTTGTCTCAGACAGGGACCGTGCTAGCCAAAAACATTCAGTACTTC | CASGLSQTGTVLAKNIQYF
TRBJ1-5 | TRBV19 | - | TRBD1 | TGTGCCAGTAGGCGACGGGGACAGGGGCAGCCCCAGCATTTT | CASRRRGQGQPQHF
TRBJ1-2 | TRBV25-1 | - | - | TGTGCCAGCAGATGGGGGGAGGGCTATGGCTACACCTTC | CASRWGEGYGYTF
TRBJ2-7 | TRBV3-1/TRBV3-2 | - | TRBD1 | TGTGCCAGCAGCCTAGGACAGGGGGACTCCTACGAGCAGTACTTC | CASSLGQGDSYEQYF
TRBJ1-4 | TRBV5-4 | - | - | TGTGCCAGCAGCTTGAGGGGGGCAACTAATGAAAAACTGTTTTTT | CASSLRGATNEKLFF
TRBJ2-5 | TRBV4-1 | - | - | TGCGCCAGCAGCCAAGCAGGAGAGACCCAGTACTTC | CASSQAGETQYF
TRBJ2-5 | TRBV11-3 | - | TRBD1 | TGTGCCAGCAGCTTGACAGGGTCGGTAGAGACCCAGTACTTC | CASSLTGSVETQYF
TRBJ2-2 | TRBV4-1 | - | TRBD2 | TGCGCCAGCAGCTTCCGCCCCAGGACTAGCGGGAGGCCCAAACCGAACACCGGGGAGCTGTTTTTT | CASSFRPRTSGRPKPNTGELFF
TRBJ1-2 | TRBV5-1 | - | - | TGCGCCAGCAGCTTGGACAGGGTTAACTATGGCTACACCTTC | CASSLDRVNYGYTF
TRBJ2-7 | TRBV4-1 | - | - | TGCGCCAGCAGCCAGCCCCTCGGAGCGAACGAGCAGTACTTC | CASSQPLGANEQYF
TRBJ2-1 | TRBV15 | - | TRBD2 | TGTGCCACCAGCAGACCTCACGGGACTAGTAACAATGAGCAGTTCTTC | CATSRPHGTSNNEQFF
TRBJ2-1 | TRBV4-1 | - | TRBD2 | TGCGCCAGCAGCTTCCCCGGGACTAGCGATAGCTCCTACAATGAGCAGTTCTTC | CASSFPGTSDSSYNEQFF
TRBJ1-5 | TRBV6-5 | - | TRBD1 | TGTGCCAGCAGTTACTCGATGGACAGGGGCAATCAGCCCCAGCATTTT | CASSYSMDRGNQPQHF
TRBJ2-4 | TRBV7-3 | - | - | TGTGCCAGCAGCATCACAGGGTTGGACATTCAGTACTTC | CASSITGLDIQYF
TRBJ1-1 | TRBV19 | - | - | TGTGCCAGTAGTATGACCCCAGGCGTGAACACTGAAGCTTTCTTT | CASSMTPGVNTEAFF
TRBJ1-6 | TRBV4-1 | - | - | TGCGCCAGCAGCCAAGATGCGGTCGGGTCACCCCTCCACTTT | CASSQDAVGSPLHF
TRBJ2-6 | TRBV2 | - | - | TGTGCCAGCAAGGGACTGATCTCTGGGGCCAACGTCCTGACTTTC | CASKGLISGANVLTF
TRBJ1-5 | TRBV7-9 | - | - | TGTGCCAGCAGCCCCAACAACGGAATGGACCAGCCCCAGCATTTT | CASSPNNGMDQPQHF
TRBJ1-5 | TRBV7-2 | - | - | TGTGCCAGCAGCTTCAGTAGGACGCAGCCCCAGCATTTT | CASSFSRTQPQHF
TRBJ2-7 | TRBV30 | once | - | TGTGCCTGGAGACCGGAGGGTCTTCCCTACGAGCAGTACTTC | CAWRPEGLPYEQYF
TRBJ2-3 | TRBV21-1 | - | - | TGTGCCAGCAGCAAAAGGTTCGGGACGGCGTTCACAGATACGCAGTATTTT | CASSKRFGTAFTDTQYF
TRBJ2-5 | TRBV12-3/TRBV12-4 | - | - | TGTGCCAGCAGTTTAGCGCGGTTCAGGGGCCGGTACTTC | CASSLARFRGRYF
TRBJ2-2 | TRBV6-5 | - | - | TGTGCCAGCAGCCAGGATACCGGGGAGCTGTTTTTT | CASSQDTGELFF
TRBJ2-7 | TRBV5-1 | - | TRBD2 | TGCGCCAGCAGCTTCCGGGAGGCCAACGAGCAGTACTTC | CASSFREANEQYF
TRBJ2-3 | TRBV7-2 | once | TRBD2 | TGTGCCAGCAGCTTGGGGGGGACAGATACGCAGTATTTT | CASSLGGTDTQYF
TRBJ1-2 | TRBV9 | - | - | TGTGCCAGCAGCGTAGATGTGGGGGCGAGCTATGGCTACACCTTC | CASSVDVGASYGYTF
TRBJ2-7 | TRBV6-1 | - | - | TGTGCCAGCAGTGAATACGAGCAGTACTTC | CASSEYEQYF
TRBJ2-5 | TRBV5-1 | - | - | TGCGCCAGCAGCGCTACAGGGACAGAGACCCAGTACTTC | CASSATGTETQYF
TRBJ2-7 | TRBV5-1 | - | TRBD1 | TGCGCCAGCAGCCTGCGACAGGGAGTCTACGAGCAGTACTTC | CASSLRQGVYEQYF
TRBJ2-1 | TRBV13 | - | - | TGTGCCAGCAGCAGAGACACGTACAATGAGCAGTTCTTC | CASSRDTYNEQFF